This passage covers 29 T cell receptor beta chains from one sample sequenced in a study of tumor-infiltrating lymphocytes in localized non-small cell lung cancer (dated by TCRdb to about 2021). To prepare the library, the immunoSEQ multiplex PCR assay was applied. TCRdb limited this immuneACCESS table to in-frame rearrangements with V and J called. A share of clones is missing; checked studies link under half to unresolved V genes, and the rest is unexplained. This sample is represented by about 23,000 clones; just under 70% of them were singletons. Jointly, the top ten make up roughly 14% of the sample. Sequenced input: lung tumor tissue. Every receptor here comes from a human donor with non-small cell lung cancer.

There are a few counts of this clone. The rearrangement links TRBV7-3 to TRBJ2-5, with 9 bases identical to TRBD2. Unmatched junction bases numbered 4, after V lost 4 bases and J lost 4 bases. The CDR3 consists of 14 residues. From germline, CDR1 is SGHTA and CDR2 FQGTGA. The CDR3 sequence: CASSSGLAGETQYF. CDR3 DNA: TGTGCCAGCAGCTCGGGACTAGCTGGAGAGACCCAGTACTTC.

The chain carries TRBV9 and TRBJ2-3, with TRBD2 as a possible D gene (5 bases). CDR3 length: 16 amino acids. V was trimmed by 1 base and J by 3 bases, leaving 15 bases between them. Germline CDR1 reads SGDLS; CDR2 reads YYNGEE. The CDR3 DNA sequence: TGTGCCAGCAGCGTAAGGGAGATAAGCCCGACAGATACGCAGTATTTT. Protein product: CASSVREISPTDTQYF.

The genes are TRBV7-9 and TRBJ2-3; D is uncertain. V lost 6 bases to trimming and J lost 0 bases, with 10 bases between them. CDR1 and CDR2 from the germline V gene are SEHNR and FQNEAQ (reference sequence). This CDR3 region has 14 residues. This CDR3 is CASRKASSTDTQYF. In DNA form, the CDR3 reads TGTGCCAGCAGGAAGGCATCTAGCACAGATACGCAGTATTTT.

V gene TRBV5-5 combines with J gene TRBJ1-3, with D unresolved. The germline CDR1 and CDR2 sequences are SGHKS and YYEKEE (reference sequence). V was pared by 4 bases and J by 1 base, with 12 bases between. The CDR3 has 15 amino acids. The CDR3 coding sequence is TGTGCCAGCAGCCCTGCGGGCCAGTCTGGAAACACCATATATTTT. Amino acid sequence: CASSPAGQSGNTIYF.

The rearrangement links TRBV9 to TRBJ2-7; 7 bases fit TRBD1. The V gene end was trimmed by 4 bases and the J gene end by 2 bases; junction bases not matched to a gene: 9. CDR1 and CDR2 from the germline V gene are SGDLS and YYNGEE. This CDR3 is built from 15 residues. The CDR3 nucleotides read TGTGCCAGCAGCCACCGGGACAGCATAGCCTACGAGCAGTACTTC. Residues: CASSHRDSIAYEQYF.

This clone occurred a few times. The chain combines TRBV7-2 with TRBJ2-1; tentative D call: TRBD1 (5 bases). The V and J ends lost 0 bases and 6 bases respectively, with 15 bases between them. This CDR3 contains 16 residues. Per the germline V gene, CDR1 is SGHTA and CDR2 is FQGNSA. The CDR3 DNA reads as TGTGCCAGCAGCTTAGCTACAGGACCCCTCTTCAATGAGCAGTTCTTC. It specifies CASSLATGPLFNEQFF.

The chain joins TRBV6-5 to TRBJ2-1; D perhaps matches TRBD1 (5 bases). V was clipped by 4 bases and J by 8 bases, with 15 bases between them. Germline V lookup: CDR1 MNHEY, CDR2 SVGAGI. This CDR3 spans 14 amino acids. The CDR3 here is CASSSFQGQDEQFF. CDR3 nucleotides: TGTGCCAGCAGTTCATTCCAGGGTCAGGATGAGCAGTTCTTC.

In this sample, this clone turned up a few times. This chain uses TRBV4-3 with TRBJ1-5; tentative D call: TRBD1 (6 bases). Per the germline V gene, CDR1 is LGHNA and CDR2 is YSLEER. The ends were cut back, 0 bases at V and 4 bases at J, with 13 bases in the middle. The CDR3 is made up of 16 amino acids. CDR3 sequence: CASSQDIRGGNQPQHF. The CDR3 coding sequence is TGCGCCAGCAGCCAAGATATCAGGGGTGGTAATCAGCCCCAGCATTTT.

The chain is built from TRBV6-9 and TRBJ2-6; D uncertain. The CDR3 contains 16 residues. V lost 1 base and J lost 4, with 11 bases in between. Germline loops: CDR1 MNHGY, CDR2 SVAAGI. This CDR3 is CASSYLRAEGANVLTF. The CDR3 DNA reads TGTGCCAGCAGTTATTTACGGGCGGAAGGGGCCAACGTCCTGACTTTC.

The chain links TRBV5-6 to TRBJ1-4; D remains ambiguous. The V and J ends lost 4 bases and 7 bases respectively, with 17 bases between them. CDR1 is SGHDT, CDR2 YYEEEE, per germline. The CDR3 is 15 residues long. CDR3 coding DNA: TGTGCCAGCAGCGCGCCGTCACAAACGGGTGAAAAACTGTTTTTT. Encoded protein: CASSAPSQTGEKLFF.

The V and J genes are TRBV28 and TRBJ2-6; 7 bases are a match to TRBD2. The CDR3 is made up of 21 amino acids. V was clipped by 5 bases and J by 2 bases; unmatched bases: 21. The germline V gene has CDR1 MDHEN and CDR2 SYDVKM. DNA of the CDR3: TGTGCCAGCAGTATGTCTTGGGAGCGGGAAGGTCCTTGGGCTGGGGCCAACGTCCTGACTTTC. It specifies CASSMSWEREGPWAGANVLTF.

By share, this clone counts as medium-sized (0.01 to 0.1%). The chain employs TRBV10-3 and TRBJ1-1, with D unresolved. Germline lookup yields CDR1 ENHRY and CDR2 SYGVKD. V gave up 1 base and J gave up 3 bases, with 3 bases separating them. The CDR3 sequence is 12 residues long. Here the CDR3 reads CAISEFYTEAFF. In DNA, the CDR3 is TGTGCCATCAGTGAGTTCTACACTGAAGCTTTCTTT.

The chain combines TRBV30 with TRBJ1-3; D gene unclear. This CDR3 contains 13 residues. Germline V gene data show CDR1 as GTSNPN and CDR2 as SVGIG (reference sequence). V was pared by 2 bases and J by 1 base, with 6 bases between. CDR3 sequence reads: CAWSFFSGNTIYF. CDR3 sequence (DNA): TGTGCCTGGAGTTTCTTTTCTGGAAACACCATATATTTT.

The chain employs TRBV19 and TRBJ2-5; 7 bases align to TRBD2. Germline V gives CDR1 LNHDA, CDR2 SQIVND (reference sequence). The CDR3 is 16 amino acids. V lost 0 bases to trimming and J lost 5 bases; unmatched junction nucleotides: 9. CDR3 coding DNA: TGTGCCAGTAGTATAGATCGGGCGGGAGCTTCGGAGACCCAGTACTTC. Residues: CASSIDRAGASETQYF.

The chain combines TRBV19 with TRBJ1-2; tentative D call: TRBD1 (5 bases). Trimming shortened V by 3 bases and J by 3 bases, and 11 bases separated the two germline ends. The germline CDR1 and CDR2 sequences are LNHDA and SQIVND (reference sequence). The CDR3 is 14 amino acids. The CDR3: CASSIIDSYYGYTF. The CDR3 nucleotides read TGTGCCAGTAGTATTATAGACAGCTACTATGGCTACACCTTC.

CDR3 coding DNA: TGTGCCAGCAGTTTTTCCGCCGGCAGGGGCTACGAGCAGTACTTC. It yields the protein CASSFSAGRGYEQYF. The chain carries TRBV28 and TRBJ2-7; tentatively, D is TRBD1 (6 bases). Germline V gene lookup returns CDR1 MDHEN and CDR2 SYDVKM. With 3 bases removed from V and 3 bases from J, the gap between germline ends came to 15 bases. The CDR3 is 15 amino acids.

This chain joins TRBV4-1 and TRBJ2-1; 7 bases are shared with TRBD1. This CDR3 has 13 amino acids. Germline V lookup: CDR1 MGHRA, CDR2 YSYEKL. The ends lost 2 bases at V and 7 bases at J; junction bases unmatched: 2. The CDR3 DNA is TGCGCCAGCAGCCAAAAACAGGGGAATGAGCAGTTCTTC. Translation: CASSQKQGNEQFF.

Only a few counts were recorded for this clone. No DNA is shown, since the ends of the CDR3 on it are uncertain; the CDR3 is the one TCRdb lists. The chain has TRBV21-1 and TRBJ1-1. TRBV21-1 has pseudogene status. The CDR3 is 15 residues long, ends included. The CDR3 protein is CASSKWGDGNTEAFF.

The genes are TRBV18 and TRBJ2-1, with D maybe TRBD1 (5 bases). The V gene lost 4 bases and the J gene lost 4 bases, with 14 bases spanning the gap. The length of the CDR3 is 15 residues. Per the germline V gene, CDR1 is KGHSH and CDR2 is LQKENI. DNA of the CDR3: TGTGCCAGCTCACAAAGGCAGGGCAGTTACAATGAGCAGTTCTTC. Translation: CASSQRQGSYNEQFF.

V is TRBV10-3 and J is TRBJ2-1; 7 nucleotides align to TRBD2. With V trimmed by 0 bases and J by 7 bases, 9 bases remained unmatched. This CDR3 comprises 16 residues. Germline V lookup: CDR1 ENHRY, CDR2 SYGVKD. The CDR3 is CAISESVAGLGNEQFF. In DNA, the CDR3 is TGTGCCATCAGTGAGTCTGTAGCGGGCCTGGGAAATGAGCAGTTCTTC.

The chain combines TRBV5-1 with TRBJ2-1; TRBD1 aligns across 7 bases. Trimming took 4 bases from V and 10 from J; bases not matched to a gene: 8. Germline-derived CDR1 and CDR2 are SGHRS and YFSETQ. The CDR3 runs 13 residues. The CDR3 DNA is TGCGCCAGCAGCCCGGCGACAGGGATCGAGCAGTTCTTC. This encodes CASSPATGIEQFF.

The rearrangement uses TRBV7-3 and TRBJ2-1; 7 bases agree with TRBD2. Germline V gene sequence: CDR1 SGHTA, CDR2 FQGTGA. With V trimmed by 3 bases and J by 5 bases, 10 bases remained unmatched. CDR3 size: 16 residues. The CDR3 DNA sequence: TGTGCCAGCAGCTTGACGGGAGGAGTTGGGAACAATGAGCAGTTCTTC. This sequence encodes CASSLTGGVGNNEQFF.

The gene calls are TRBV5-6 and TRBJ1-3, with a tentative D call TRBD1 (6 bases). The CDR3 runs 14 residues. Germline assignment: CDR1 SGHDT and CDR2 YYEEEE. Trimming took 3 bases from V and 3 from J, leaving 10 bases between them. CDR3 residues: CASSYTGYGNTIYF. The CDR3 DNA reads TGTGCCAGCAGCTACACAGGGTATGGAAACACCATATATTTT. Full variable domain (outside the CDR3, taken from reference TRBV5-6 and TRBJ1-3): DAGVTQSPTHLIKTRGQQVTLRCSPKSGHDTVSWYQQALGQGPQFIFQYYEEEERQRGNFPDRFSGHQFPNYSSELNVNALLLGDSALYLCASSYTGYGNTIYFGEGSWLTVV.

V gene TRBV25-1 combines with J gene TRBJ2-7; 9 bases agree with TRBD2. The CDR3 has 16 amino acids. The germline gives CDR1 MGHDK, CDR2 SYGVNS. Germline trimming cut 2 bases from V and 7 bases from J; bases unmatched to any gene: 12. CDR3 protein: CASSEGSGSKAGEQYF. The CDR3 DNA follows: TGTGCCAGCAGTGAAGGTAGCGGGAGCAAAGCGGGGGAGCAGTACTTC.

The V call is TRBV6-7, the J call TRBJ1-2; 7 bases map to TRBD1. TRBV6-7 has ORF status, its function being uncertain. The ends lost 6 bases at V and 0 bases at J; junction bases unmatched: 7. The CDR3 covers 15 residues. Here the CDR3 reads CASSIRDRANYGYTF. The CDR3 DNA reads TGTGCCAGCAGCATCCGGGACAGAGCTAACTATGGCTACACCTTC.

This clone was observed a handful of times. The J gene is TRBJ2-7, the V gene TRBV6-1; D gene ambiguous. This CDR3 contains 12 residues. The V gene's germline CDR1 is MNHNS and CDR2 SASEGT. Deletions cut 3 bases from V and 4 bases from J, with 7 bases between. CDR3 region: CASSDYGYEQYF. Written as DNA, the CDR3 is TGTGCCAGCAGTGACTATGGGTACGAGCAGTACTTC.

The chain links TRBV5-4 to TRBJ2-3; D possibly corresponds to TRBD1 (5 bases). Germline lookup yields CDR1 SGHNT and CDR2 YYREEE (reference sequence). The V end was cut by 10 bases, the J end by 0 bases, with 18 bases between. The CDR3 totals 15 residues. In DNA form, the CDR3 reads TGTGCCCTCCAGGATCAGGGATTAAGCACAGATACGCAGTATTTT. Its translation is CALQDQGLSTDTQYF.

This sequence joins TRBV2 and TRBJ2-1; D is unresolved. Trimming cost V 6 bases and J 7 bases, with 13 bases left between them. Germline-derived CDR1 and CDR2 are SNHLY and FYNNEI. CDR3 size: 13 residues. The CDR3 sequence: CASSDPGGNEQFF. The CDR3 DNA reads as TGTGCCAGCAGCGATCCAGGTGGAAATGAGCAGTTCTTC.

The CDR3: CATSRDFGGTSGNTIYF. In nucleotides, the CDR3 is TGTGCCACCAGCAGAGATTTCGGCGGAACCTCTGGAAACACCATATATTTT. The chain combines TRBV15 with TRBJ1-3; D call uncertain. The CDR3 runs 17 residues. The V gene lost 0 bases and the J gene lost 0 bases, with 12 bases spanning the gap. The germline gives CDR1 LNHNV, CDR2 YYDKDF (reference sequence).